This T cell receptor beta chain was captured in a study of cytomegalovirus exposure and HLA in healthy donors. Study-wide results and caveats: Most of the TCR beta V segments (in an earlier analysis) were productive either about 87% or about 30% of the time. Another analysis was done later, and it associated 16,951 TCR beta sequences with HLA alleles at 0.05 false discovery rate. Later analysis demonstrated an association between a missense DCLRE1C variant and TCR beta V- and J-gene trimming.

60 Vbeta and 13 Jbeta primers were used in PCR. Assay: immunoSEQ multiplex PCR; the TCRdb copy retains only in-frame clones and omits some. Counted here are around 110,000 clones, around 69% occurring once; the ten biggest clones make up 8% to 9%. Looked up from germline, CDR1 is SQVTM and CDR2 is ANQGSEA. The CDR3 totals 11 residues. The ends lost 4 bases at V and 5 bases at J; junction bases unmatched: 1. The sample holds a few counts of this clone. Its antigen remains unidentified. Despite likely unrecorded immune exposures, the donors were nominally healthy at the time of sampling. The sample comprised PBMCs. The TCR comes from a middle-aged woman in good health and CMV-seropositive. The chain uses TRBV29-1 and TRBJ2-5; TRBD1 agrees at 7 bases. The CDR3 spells CSVGGQETQYF. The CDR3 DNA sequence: TGCAGCGTTGGGGGACAGGAGACCCAGTACTTC.